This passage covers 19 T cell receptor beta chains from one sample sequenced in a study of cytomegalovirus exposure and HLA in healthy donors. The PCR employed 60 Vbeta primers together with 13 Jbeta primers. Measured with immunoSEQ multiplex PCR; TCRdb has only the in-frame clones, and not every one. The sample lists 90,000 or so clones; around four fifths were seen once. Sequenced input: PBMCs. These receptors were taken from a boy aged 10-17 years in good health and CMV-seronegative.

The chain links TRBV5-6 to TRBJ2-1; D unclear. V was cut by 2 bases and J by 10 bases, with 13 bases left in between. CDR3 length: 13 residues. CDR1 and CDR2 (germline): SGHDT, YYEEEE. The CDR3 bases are TGTGCCAGCAGCTTACGAAGTGACACCGAGCAGTTCTTC. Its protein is CASSLRSDTEQFF.

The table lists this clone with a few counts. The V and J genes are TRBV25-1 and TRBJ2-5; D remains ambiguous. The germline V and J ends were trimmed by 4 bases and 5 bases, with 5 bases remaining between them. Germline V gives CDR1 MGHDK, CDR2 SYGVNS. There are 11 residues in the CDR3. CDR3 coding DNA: TGTGCCAGCAGTGTCTCGGAGACCCAGTACTTC. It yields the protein CASSVSETQYF.

This CDR3 reads CATLSGNQPQHF. CDR3 nucleotide sequence: TGTGCCACCCTGTCAGGGAATCAGCCCCAGCATTTT. The V call is TRBV6-6, the J call TRBJ1-5, with D maybe TRBD1 (5 bases). CDR3 size: 12 residues. Germline lookup yields CDR1 MNHNY and CDR2 SVGAGI (reference sequence). The V gene lost 10 bases and the J gene lost 4 bases, with 11 bases spanning the gap.

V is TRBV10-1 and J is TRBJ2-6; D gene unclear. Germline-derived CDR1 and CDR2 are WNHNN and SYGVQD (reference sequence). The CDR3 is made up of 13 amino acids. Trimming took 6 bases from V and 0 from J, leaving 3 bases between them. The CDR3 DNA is TGCGCCAGCAGCCTCTCTGGGGCCAACGTCCTGACTTTC. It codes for CASSLSGANVLTF.

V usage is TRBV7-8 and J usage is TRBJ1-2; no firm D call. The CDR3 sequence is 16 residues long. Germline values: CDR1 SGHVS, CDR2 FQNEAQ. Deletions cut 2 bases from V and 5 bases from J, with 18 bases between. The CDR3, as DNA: TGTGCCAGCAGCTTACGTGGCAGGAATTTTATGTATGGCTACACCTTC. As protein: CASSLRGRNFMYGYTF.

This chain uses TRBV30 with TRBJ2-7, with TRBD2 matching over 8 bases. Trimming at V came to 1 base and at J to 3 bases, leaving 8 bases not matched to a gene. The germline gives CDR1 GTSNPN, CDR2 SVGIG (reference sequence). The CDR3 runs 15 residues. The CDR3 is CAWSASPGGGYEQYF. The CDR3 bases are TGTGCCTGGAGTGCCTCGCCCGGGGGGGGCTACGAGCAGTACTTC.

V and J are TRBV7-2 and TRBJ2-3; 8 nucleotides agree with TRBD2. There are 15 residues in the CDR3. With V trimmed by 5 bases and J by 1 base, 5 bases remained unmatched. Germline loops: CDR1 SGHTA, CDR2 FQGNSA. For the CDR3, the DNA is TGTGCCAGCAGCCCCTCAGCGGGGGGCACAGATACGCAGTATTTT. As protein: CASSPSAGGTDTQYF.

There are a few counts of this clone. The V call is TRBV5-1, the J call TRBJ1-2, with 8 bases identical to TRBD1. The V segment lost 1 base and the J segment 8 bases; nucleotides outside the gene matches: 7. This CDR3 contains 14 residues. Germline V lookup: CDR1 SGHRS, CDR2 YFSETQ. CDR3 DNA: TGCGCCAGCAGCTTGAATCCACAGGGGGGCGGCTACACCTTC. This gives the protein CASSLNPQGGGYTF.

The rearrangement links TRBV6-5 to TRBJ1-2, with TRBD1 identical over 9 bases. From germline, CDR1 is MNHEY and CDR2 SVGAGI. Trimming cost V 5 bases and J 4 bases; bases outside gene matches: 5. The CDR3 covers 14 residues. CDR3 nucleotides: TGTGCCAGCAGTAACAGGGGGCAAGGCTATGGCTACACCTTC. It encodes CASSNRGQGYGYTF.

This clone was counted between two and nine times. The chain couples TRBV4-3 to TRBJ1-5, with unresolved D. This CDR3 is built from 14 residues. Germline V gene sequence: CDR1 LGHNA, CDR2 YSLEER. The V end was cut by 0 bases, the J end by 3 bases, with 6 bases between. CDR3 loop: CASSQETINQPQHF. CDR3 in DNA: TGCGCCAGCAGCCAAGAGACAATCAATCAGCCCCAGCATTTT.

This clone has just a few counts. The CDR3 loop reads CASSSAGGIYGYTF. Written as DNA, the CDR3 is TGTGCCAGCAGTTCGGCAGGGGGGATCTATGGCTACACCTTC. This sequence joins TRBV27 and TRBJ1-2, with 7 bases that match TRBD1. Germline lookup yields CDR1 MNHEY and CDR2 SMNVEV (reference sequence). The V gene end was trimmed by 4 bases and the J gene end by 4 bases; junction bases not matched to a gene: 6. CDR3 length: 14 residues.

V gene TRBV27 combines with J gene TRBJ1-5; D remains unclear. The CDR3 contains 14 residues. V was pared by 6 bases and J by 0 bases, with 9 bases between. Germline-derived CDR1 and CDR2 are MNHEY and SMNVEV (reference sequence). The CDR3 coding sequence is TGTGCCAGCAGCTCTCAGGATAGCAATCAGCCCCAGCATTTT. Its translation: CASSSQDSNQPQHF.

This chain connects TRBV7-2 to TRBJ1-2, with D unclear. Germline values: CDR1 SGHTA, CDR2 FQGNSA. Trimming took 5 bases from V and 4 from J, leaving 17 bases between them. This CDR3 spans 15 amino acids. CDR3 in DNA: TGTGCCAGCAGCCGAGAGGGCAGGTTTTTCTATGGCTACACCTTC. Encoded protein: CASSREGRFFYGYTF.

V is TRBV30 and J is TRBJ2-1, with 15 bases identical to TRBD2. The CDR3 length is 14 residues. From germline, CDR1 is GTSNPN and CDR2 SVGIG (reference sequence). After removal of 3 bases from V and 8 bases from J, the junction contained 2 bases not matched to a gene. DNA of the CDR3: TGTGCCTGGAGGGGACTAGCGGGAGGACATGAGCAGTTCTTC. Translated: CAWRGLAGGHEQFF.

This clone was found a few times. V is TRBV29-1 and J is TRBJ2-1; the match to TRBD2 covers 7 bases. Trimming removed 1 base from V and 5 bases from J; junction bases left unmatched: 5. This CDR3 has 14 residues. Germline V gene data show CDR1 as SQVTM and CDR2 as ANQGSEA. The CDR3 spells CSVEGGSYHNEQFF. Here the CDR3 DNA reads TGCAGCGTTGAAGGCGGGAGCTACCACAATGAGCAGTTCTTC.

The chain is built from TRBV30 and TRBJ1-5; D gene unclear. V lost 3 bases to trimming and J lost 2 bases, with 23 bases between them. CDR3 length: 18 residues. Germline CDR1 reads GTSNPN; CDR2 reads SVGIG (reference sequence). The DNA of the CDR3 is TGTGCCTGGAGCTACGAGGGCATAGTGGATTGGGGCAATCAGCCCCAGCATTTT. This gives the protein CAWSYEGIVDWGNQPQHF.

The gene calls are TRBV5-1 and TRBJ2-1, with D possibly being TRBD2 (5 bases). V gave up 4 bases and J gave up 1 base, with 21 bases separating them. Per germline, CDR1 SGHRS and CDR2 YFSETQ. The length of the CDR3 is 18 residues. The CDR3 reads CASSSPTLGSESYNEQFF. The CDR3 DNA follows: TGCGCCAGCAGCAGCCCCACATTGGGGAGCGAATCCTACAATGAGCAGTTCTTC.

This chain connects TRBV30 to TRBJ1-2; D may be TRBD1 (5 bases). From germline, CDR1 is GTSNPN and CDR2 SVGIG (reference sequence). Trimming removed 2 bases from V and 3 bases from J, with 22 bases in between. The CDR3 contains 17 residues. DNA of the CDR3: TGTGCCTGGAGTCTGTGGCAGGGACGGGAGGGTGACTATGGCTACACCTTC. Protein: CAWSLWQGREGDYGYTF.

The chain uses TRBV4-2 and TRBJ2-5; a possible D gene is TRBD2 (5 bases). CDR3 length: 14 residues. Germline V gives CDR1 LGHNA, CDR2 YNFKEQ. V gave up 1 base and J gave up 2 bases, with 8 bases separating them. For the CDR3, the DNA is TGTGCCAGCAGCCAAGGACTATCACAAGAGACCCAGTACTTC. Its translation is CASSQGLSQETQYF.